This record looks at one T cell receptor beta chain sequence and its context. The antigen remains unidentified. This sample was included in a study of post-analysis software for immune sequencing data. The CDR3 totals 11 residues. The germline V gene encodes CDR1 SQVTM and CDR2 ANQGSEA. Trimming took 5 bases from V and 6 from J, leaving 8 bases between them. Unique molecular identifiers were built into the TCR beta cDNA libraries. One entry per CDR3 protein results from TCRdb running MiXCR on the PCR reads. The sample includes approximately 770,000 distinct CDR3 sequences, 40% to 55% of them seen just once. Study-wide points: Patients had higher frequencies than controls of a few TRBV segments, including TRBV5-6, TRBV5-1 and TRBV20-1.

Sequenced material: blood. The rearrangement joins TRBV29-1 to TRBJ2-1; D is unresolved. The receptor was isolated from a girl aged 5 to 17 with multiple sclerosis. This CDR3 reads CSVRDPNEQFF. CDR3 in DNA: TGCAGCGTTAGAGACCCCAATGAGCAGTTCTTC.